The sequence of this TCR beta chain was determined in a study of cytomegalovirus exposure and HLA in healthy donors. Findings and caveats of the study: Among TCR beta chains, those listed as cytomegalovirus-associated numbered around 160. In vitro data verified a few CMV-associated chains as specific for CMV antigens. In the 120 validation repertoires, approximately 93% of cluster scores exceeded 0, per a later analysis.

Details on this clone: The antigen is not known.

It was the roughly 130-subject validation cohort, separate from the roughly 700-subject first cohort, to which the donors belonged. Data came from immunoSEQ multiplex PCR; TCRdb stores just in-frame clones and leaves some out. The table has about 170,000 clones, around nine tenths seen once; the top ten hold 4% to 5%. Trimming pared 1 base from V and 3 bases from J, leaving 10 bases between. CDR3 size: 14 residues. From germline, CDR1 is SGHNT and CDR2 YENEEA. This clonotype originated in a man between 18 and 29 years old in good health and CMV-seropositive. Sequencing input: PBMCs. The chain is built from TRBV11-3 and TRBJ2-7; D gene uncertain. The CDR3 spells CASSLGQKNYEQYF. The CDR3 DNA reads TGTGCCAGCAGCTTAGGGCAGAAGAACTACGAGCAGTACTTC.